Below, one T cell receptor (beta chain) is given with its context. Generated by immunoSEQ multiplex PCR, the TCRdb table keeps only in-frame clones and is missing some. Seen here are about 290,000 clones, approximately 90% observed once, and the top ten hold around 4.4%. These data belong to a study of blood T cell repertoires in COVID-19. As for the study in general: COVID-19 samples from acute and convalescent phases originated in the United States, Italy and Spain. Sources were T cells, B-cell-depleted T cells, or PBMCs; the material itself was cDNA or gDNA.

J gave up 6 bases and V 4 bases, and 6 bases lay outside the gene matches. The germline CDR1 and CDR2 sequences are KGHDR and SFDVKD. The CDR3 runs 15 residues. The chain recombines TRBV24-1 with TRBJ2-2, with 8 bases aligning to TRBD1. The specimen was peripheral blood. This TCR was sampled from a man in his forties with acute or convalescent COVID-19. The CDR3 DNA is TGTGCCACCAGTGAACCGACAGGGGAACCCGGGGAGCTGTTTTTT. This codes for CATSEPTGEPGELFF.